This paragraph covers one TCR beta chain sequence. No antigen is known for it. This entry belongs to a study of T and B cells in COVID-19 patients. The overall study: Comorbidities linked to unfavorable COVID-19 outcome were present in about 90% of the 20 active-infection patients. Findings and limits, study-wide: Patients with COVID-19 reportedly showed strongly skewed T cell receptor beta variable and joining gene usage. Symptomatic-phase blood samples from mildly ill patients and early samples from severe cases were scarce.

Each TRB amplification used about 220-500 ng of genomic DNA from blood. BIOMED2 TRB-A/B primer pools were used in multiplex TRB PCR. MiXCR, run by TCRdb on the multiplex PCR reads, gives a single entry per CDR3 protein. The sample shows 5,500 to 7,000 distinct CDR3 sequences, 25% to 30% of them seen only once. The V gene lost 5 bases and the J gene lost 5 bases, with 12 bases spanning the gap. The V gene's germline CDR1 is KGHDR and CDR2 SFDVKD. The CDR3 is made up of 14 amino acids. This receptor was taken from a human donor with active COVID-19. The material sequenced was blood. The chain links TRBV24-1 to TRBJ1-5; maybe TRBD1 (6 bases). The CDR3 loop is CATSVGGGYQPQHF. The CDR3 bases are TGTGCCACCAGTGTAGGGGGAGGGTATCAGCCCCAGCATTTT.